These T cell receptor beta chains were read from a single sample in a study of response to subunit inactivated influenza vaccine. TCRdb reprocessed the RT-PCR reads via MiXCR and lists one record per CDR3 protein. The sample shows 630,000 or so distinct CDR3 sequences, roughly 14% of them seen only once. The sample was PBMCs from blood, taken 11 to 12 days after vaccination. These receptors were taken from a man aged 50 to 59 who received an inactivated influenza vaccine. Both conserved end residues are part of each CDR3. Each record gives: D gene, V gene, CDR3 protein. D genes are given only for firm matches.

D: TRBD1
V: TRBV20-1
CDR3: CSADGTVYNEQFF

D: TRBD2
V: TRBV6-1
CDR3: CASSPGGAIDTQYF

D: .
V: TRBV2
CDR3: CASSETGISYNEQFF

D: .
V: TRBV7-9
CDR3: CASSLGQGSLETQYF

D: TRBD2
V: TRBV7-8
CDR3: CASVADWAGAWETQYF

D: TRBD2
V: TRBV12-3/TRBV12-4
CDR3: CASLGTSGGAINEQFF

D: TRBD2
V: TRBV12-3/TRBV12-4
CDR3: CASSFGGLAVQETQYF

D: TRBD2
V: TRBV29-1
CDR3: CSVGEGSWREQYF

D: TRBD2
V: TRBV7-9
CDR3: CASSVWREGQGDTQYF

D: TRBD2
V: TRBV7-9
CDR3: CASSANSGARGTDTQYF

D: TRBD2
V: TRBV4-2
CDR3: CASRKAGGQYVYEQYF

D: TRBD2
V: TRBV3-1
CDR3: CASSQTGTSKYEQYF

D: TRBD2
V: TRBV20-1
CDR3: CSASGRLAGAYNEQFF

D: TRBD1
V: TRBV19
CDR3: CASSPRSGQGALEQFF

D: TRBD1
V: TRBV3-1
CDR3: CASSPRQGGPLHF

D: .
V: TRBV20-1
CDR3: CSAHTTRPITGELFF

D: .
V: TRBV6-1
CDR3: CASSEFQDSEAFF

D: TRBD1
V: TRBV29-1
CDR3: CSVFTGTGHYGYTF

D: .
V: TRBV12-3/TRBV12-4
CDR3: CASSLLSGVAGYNEQFF

D: .
V: TRBV7-2
CDR3: CASSLYGGSYEQYF

D: .
V: TRBV7-2
CDR3: CASSLAGGLPPHNEQFF

D: TRBD2
V: TRBV12-3/TRBV12-4
CDR3: CASSSGELAGTYEQYF

D: TRBD1
V: TRBV10-3
CDR3: CAISARTGRETQYF

D: .
V: TRBV20-1
CDR3: CSARGGSSATDTQYF

D: TRBD2
V: TRBV10-3
CDR3: CASLAGGQSSYNEQFF

D: .
V: TRBV6-5
CDR3: CASRSRDIATYEQYF

D: .
V: TRBV20-1
CDR3: CSARALAGELFF

D: TRBD1
V: TRBV12-3/TRBV12-4
CDR3: CASSSTGKGGEQYF

D: .
V: TRBV3-1
CDR3: CASSPTRSGQPQHF

D: .
V: TRBV18
CDR3: CASSRGQSNTGELFF

D: TRBD2
V: TRBV20-1
CDR3: CSALSGTRTDTQYF

D: .
V: TRBV5-1
CDR3: CATRAGFRAGELFF

D: .
V: TRBV28
CDR3: CASKAGGPQETQYF

D: .
V: TRBV5-1
CDR3: CASSLDWVNNEQFF

D: TRBD1
V: TRBV6-2/TRBV6-3
CDR3: CASSYRKPGVMGQGYEKLFF

D: .
V: TRBV14
CDR3: CASSLTGVILYEQFF

D: .
V: TRBV7-9
CDR3: CASSLAVGANVLTF

D: .
V: TRBV10-3
CDR3: CAIYLQDEQFF

D: .
V: TRBV5-1
CDR3: CASRLGSSNEKLFF

D: TRBD1
V: TRBV5-1
CDR3: CASSQRQGRHEQYF

D: TRBD2
V: TRBV3-1
CDR3: CASSGTSGVPNEQFF